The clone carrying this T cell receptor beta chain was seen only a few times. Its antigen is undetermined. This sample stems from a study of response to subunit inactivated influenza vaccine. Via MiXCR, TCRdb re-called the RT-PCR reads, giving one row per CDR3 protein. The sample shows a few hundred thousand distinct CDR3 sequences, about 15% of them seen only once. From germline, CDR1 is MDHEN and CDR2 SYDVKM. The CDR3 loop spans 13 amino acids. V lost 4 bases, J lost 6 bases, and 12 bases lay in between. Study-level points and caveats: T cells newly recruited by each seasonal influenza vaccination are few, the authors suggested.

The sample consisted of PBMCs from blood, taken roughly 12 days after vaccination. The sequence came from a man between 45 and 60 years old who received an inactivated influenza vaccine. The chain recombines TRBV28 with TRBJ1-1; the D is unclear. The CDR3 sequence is CASSSPSRSEAFF. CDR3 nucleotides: TGTGCCAGCAGTTCCCCTTCGAGATCTGAAGCTTTCTTT.